Listed here are 8 T cell receptor beta chains from one sample, sequenced in a study of spatial heterogeneity in lung cancer. Regarding the study as a whole: Tumor mutation counts were tracked by expanded intratumoral alpha and beta TCR counts.

Antigens of these TCRs are unknown. Indicated time point: sample taken at primary tumor resection. MiXCR was run by TCRdb on the 5' RACE reads, yielding one entry per CDR3 protein. This table has fewer than 11,000 distinct CDR3 sequences, around 12% appearing once. Sequencing was performed on lung tumor tissue, taken at surgery. The origin of the receptors is a male donor with early-stage non-small cell lung cancer.

In its sample, this clonotype was seen many times. V gene TRBV7-2 combines with J gene TRBJ1-5; D not resolved. Trimming shortened V by 1 base and J by 4 bases, and 8 bases separated the two germline ends. CDR1 is SGHTA, CDR2 FQGNSA, per germline. The CDR3 contains 14 residues. The CDR3 DNA reads TGTGCCAGCAGCTTAGACTGGAGAAATCAGCCCCAGCATTTT. Translated: CASSLDWRNQPQHF.

The V gene is TRBV7-2, the J gene TRBJ2-7; 9 nucleotides line up with TRBD2. There are 15 residues in the CDR3. The ends lost 1 base at V and 4 bases at J; junction bases unmatched: 5. Germline V CDR1 and CDR2: SGHTA, FQGNSA. CDR3 DNA: TGTGCCAGCAGCTTAGGTAGCGGGAGTCAGTACGAGCAGTACGTC. As protein: CASSLGSGSQYEQYV.

In this sample, this clonotype turned up many times. The J gene is TRBJ2-1, the V gene TRBV20-1; D may match TRBD1 or TRBD2 (5 bases each). The germline CDR1 and CDR2 sequences are DFQATT and SNEGSKA (reference sequence). Trimming removed 3 bases from V and 0 bases from J, with 12 bases in between. This CDR3 contains 15 residues. The CDR3: CSARGVTSSYNEQFF. In nucleotides, the CDR3 is TGCAGTGCTAGGGGGGTTACTAGCTCCTACAATGAGCAGTTCTTC.

Judged by abundance, this clonotype is medium-sized. The rearrangement links TRBV29-1 to TRBJ2-7; 10 nucleotides agree with TRBD1. This CDR3 is built from 13 residues. J gave up 7 bases and V 1 base, and 4 bases lay outside the gene matches. The germline V gene encodes CDR1 SQVTM and CDR2 ANQGSEA. In DNA, the CDR3 is TGCAGCGTTGAAGGACAGGGGGCGCGGGAGCAGTACTTC. Amino acid sequence: CSVEGQGAREQYF.

The chain recombines TRBV5-1 with TRBJ2-1; D possibly corresponds to TRBD2 (6 bases). CDR3 length: 15 residues. The germline V gene has CDR1 SGHRS and CDR2 YFSETQ. V lost 4 bases and J 2 bases, leaving 13 bases between the germline ends. The CDR3 is CASSPGVAAYNEQFF. CDR3 coding DNA: TGCGCCAGCAGCCCGGGGGTAGCGGCCTACAATGAGCAGTTCTTC.

This clonotype was found many times. This chain joins TRBV14 and TRBJ2-2, with D possibly being TRBD2 (6 bases). CDR1 and CDR2 (germline): SGHDN, FVKESK. CDR3 length: 16 amino acids. The V end was cut by 0 bases, the J end by 5 bases, with 13 bases between. CDR3 DNA sequence: TGTGCCAGCAGCCAAGAGGGCGGGAAGCCTACCGGGGAGCTGTTTTTT. Translation gives CASSQEGGKPTGELFF.

This clonotype is labeled medium-sized (0.01 to 0.1%). This chain joins TRBV7-2 and TRBJ1-4; D might be TRBD1 (6 bases). In germline, CDR1 is SGHTA, CDR2 FQGNSA. The CDR3 length is 14 residues. V was cut by 3 bases and J by 6 bases, with 11 bases left in between. In DNA form, the CDR3 reads TGTGCCAGCAGCTTGTTGGGGGCGGATGAAAAACTGTTTTTT. It encodes CASSLLGADEKLFF.

This clonotype was counted at least ten times. V is TRBV28 and J is TRBJ2-5; TRBD1 agrees at 8 bases. The CDR3 consists of 16 residues. The junction had 14 bases not matched to a gene; V was cut back by 5 bases and J by 6 bases. Per germline, CDR1 MDHEN and CDR2 SYDVKM. The CDR3 sequence is CASSTRQGLPLKTQYF. DNA for the CDR3: TGTGCCAGCAGTACCCGACAGGGGCTTCCTCTCAAGACCCAGTACTTC.